This T cell receptor beta chain was observed in a study of T cells after yellow fever vaccination. Study observations and caveats: Reappearance after the booster was observed for most primary-vaccination clones (about 96% CD4, over 70% CD8).

The ends were cut back, 5 bases at V and 1 base at J, with 23 bases in the middle. CDR1 is SGHTA, CDR2 FQGNSA, per germline. The CDR3 runs to 18 residues. Via MiXCR, TCRdb re-called the 5' RACE reads, giving one row per CDR3 protein. The sample consists of hundreds of thousands of distinct CDR3 sequences, 12% of them appearing once. Comments on this clonotype: Its antigen remains unidentified.

This sequence originates from a man younger than 30 who received the YFV17D yellow fever vaccine. V usage is TRBV7-2 and J usage is TRBJ1-1, with D unresolved. The material sequenced was CD4+ T cells sorted from PBMCs, taken 15 days after the yellow fever booster vaccination. The CDR3 DNA reads TGTGCCAGCAGCCTGGACGGGAGGTTCTACATGCCGAACACTGAAGCTTTCTTT. This translates into CASSLDGRFYMPNTEAFF.